This is a list of T cell receptor beta chains from one sample in a study of shared clonotypes between healthy human individuals. The assay was immunoSEQ multiplex PCR, and TCRdb's table has in-frame clones only and misses some. Of hundreds of thousands of clones in the sample, 95% were seen once. The source material was naive CD8+ T cells sorted from blood. The receptors come from a woman between 25 and 40 years old in good health. Both conserved end residues are part of each CDR3. Fields, in order: V gene, J gene, clone size, D gene, CDR3 protein, CDR3 DNA. A D gene is named only where the DNA matches it firmly. Some rows mark clone size as missing; the rest say once, few, many or name a class of expanded clone.

>TRBV27|TRBJ2-7|NA|TRBD2
CASSFRRESYEQYF
TGTGCCAGCAGTTTTCGGCGGGAGAGCTACGAGCAGTACTTC
>TRBV10-3|TRBJ2-7|NA|NA
CAISEYTTYEQYF
TGTGCCATCAGTGAGTACACGACCTACGAGCAGTACTTC
>TRBV27|TRBJ2-7|NA|TRBD2
CASSSGSGYEQYF
TGTGCCAGCAGTAGCGGGAGTGGCTACGAGCAGTACTTC
>TRBV6-4|TRBJ2-1|NA|TRBD1
CASSEHRDRGLNEQFF
TGTGCCAGCAGTGAGCACCGGGACAGGGGCCTCAATGAGCAGTTCTTC
>TRBV2|TRBJ2-7|once|NA
CASRNSESYEQYF
TGTGCCAGCAGGAACAGTGAATCCTACGAGCAGTACTTC
>TRBV2|TRBJ2-7|NA|NA
CASSVSLSSNSYEQYF
TGTGCCAGCAGTGTGTCTTTGTCGTCCAACTCCTACGAGCAGTACTTC
>TRBV7-8|TRBJ2-7|NA|NA
CASSAYRVGYEQYF
TGTGCCAGCAGCGCGTACAGGGTTGGCTACGAGCAGTACTTC
>TRBV5-4|TRBJ2-7|few|NA
CASSPGTYEQYF
TGTGCCAGCAGCCCGGGCACCTACGAGCAGTACTTC
>TRBV4-1|TRBJ2-7|NA|NA
CASSYGQNYEQYF
TGCGCCAGCAGCTACGGACAGAACTACGAGCAGTACTTC
>TRBV4-1|TRBJ1-1|NA|NA
CASSQDDTELNTEAFF
TGCGCCAGCAGCCAAGATGACACAGAACTGAACACTGAAGCTTTCTTT
>TRBV27|TRBJ2-2|NA|TRBD2
CASNILAGVGTGELFF
TGTGCCAGCAACATTCTAGCGGGAGTTGGAACCGGGGAGCTGTTTTTT
>TRBV2|TRBJ1-1|NA|NA
CASNPTKTNTEAFF
TGTGCCAGCAACCCGACGAAGACTAACACTGAAGCTTTCTTT
>TRBV28|TRBJ1-5|once|NA
CASSLSWTSNQPQHF
TGTGCCAGCAGTTTATCTTGGACTAGCAATCAGCCCCAGCATTTT
>TRBV11-2|TRBJ1-1|NA|NA
CASSFPRAMNTEAFF
TGTGCCAGCAGCTTTCCCAGGGCAATGAACACTGAAGCTTTCTTT
>TRBV11-3|TRBJ2-4|once|NA
CASSLEGQLLAKNIQYF
TGTGCCAGCAGCTTAGAAGGGCAGCTCTTAGCCAAAAACATTCAGTACTTC
>TRBV27|TRBJ1-6|NA|NA
CASSLVGTSSPLHF
TGTGCCAGCAGTTTGGTAGGGACTTCCTCACCCCTCCACTTT
>TRBV6-1|TRBJ1-2|NA|NA
CASSEARRTAINYGYTF
TGTGCCAGCAGTGAAGCGCGGCGGACAGCGATTAACTATGGCTACACCTTC
>TRBV27|TRBJ1-2|NA|TRBD1
CASADRGGNYGYTF
TGTGCCAGCGCTGACAGGGGGGGTAACTATGGCTACACCTTC
>TRBV2|TRBJ1-5|NA|NA
CASSEGRDHYQPQHF
TGTGCCAGCAGTGAAGGGAGGGACCATTATCAGCCCCAGCATTTT
>TRBV2|TRBJ2-3|NA|NA
CASRAEGRMAASTDTQYF
TGTGCCAGCAGGGCGGAGGGCAGGATGGCCGCTAGCACAGATACGCAGTATTTT
>TRBV28|TRBJ1-5|NA|NA
CASSFDGFNQPQHF
TGTGCCAGCAGTTTTGACGGATTCAATCAGCCCCAGCATTTT
>TRBV6-5|TRBJ2-1|NA|TRBD1
CASSYAGTGGDNEQFF
TGTGCCAGCAGTTACGCGGGGACAGGGGGGGACAATGAGCAGTTCTTC
>TRBV19|TRBJ2-7|NA|NA
CASSIGEDPSYEQYF
TGTGCCAGTAGTATAGGAGAAGATCCTTCCTACGAGCAGTACTTC